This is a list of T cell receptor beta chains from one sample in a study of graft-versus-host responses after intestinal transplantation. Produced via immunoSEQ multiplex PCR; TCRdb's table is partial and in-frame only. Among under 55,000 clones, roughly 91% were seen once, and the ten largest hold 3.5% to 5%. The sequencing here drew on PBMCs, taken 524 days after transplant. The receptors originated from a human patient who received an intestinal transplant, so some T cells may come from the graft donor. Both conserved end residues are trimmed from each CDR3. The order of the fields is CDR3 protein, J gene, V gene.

cdr3_aa: ASSEGTSGYNEQF
j_call: TRBJ2-1
v_call: TRBV6-1

cdr3_aa: ASSSLAGGSYNEQF
j_call: TRBJ2-1
v_call: TRBV11-3

cdr3_aa: ASSAYSVYGYT
j_call: TRBJ1-2
v_call: TRBV9

cdr3_aa: ASSQGLAGGTGELF
j_call: TRBJ2-2
v_call: TRBV4-3

cdr3_aa: ASSVGRPETQY
j_call: TRBJ2-5
v_call: TRBV9

cdr3_aa: ASSYGQGAGLSRF
j_call: TRBJ2-1
v_call: TRBV6-5

cdr3_aa: ASSELAGWESRDTQY
j_call: TRBJ2-3
v_call: TRBV6-1

cdr3_aa: ASSLGLAGGPLRQETQY
j_call: TRBJ2-5
v_call: TRBV11-2

cdr3_aa: ASILSGRLTDTQY
j_call: TRBJ2-3
v_call: TRBV6-5

cdr3_aa: ASSPSGTVNTEAF
j_call: TRBJ1-1
v_call: TRBV18

cdr3_aa: ASSLGTTATYEQY
j_call: TRBJ2-7
v_call: TRBV7-6

cdr3_aa: ASSLNRGGTPYGYT
j_call: TRBJ1-2
v_call: TRBV28

cdr3_aa: ASSTTSPSTDTQY
j_call: TRBJ2-3
v_call: TRBV5-5

cdr3_aa: ASSEQGASNEQF
j_call: TRBJ2-1
v_call: TRBV28

cdr3_aa: ASSPIDRGTGELF
j_call: TRBJ2-2
v_call: TRBV18

cdr3_aa: ASSLVDTEAF
j_call: TRBJ1-1
v_call: TRBV19

cdr3_aa: ATSRDRGSGNTIY
j_call: TRBJ1-3
v_call: TRBV15

cdr3_aa: ASSQAARDYGYT
j_call: TRBJ1-2
v_call: TRBV4-3

cdr3_aa: ASSDWGTSGRWETQY
j_call: TRBJ2-5
v_call: TRBV6-1

cdr3_aa: ASSGRTGGNEKLF
j_call: TRBJ1-4
v_call: TRBV28

cdr3_aa: ASDPGQGLYEQY
j_call: TRBJ2-7
v_call: TRBV28

cdr3_aa: SVVPGLAVYNEQF
j_call: TRBJ2-1
v_call: TRBV29-1

cdr3_aa: ASSPGLADYEQY
j_call: TRBJ2-7
v_call: TRBV5-1

cdr3_aa: ASSTLGNYGYT
j_call: TRBJ1-2
v_call: TRBV25-1

cdr3_aa: ASTSRGGAGADQETQY
j_call: TRBJ2-5
v_call: TRBV4-1

cdr3_aa: ASSLPRETQY
j_call: TRBJ2-5
v_call: TRBV28

cdr3_aa: SATGTGAYEQY
j_call: TRBJ2-7
v_call: TRBV29-1

cdr3_aa: ASSLTQDDSGNTIY
j_call: TRBJ1-3
v_call: TRBV21-1

cdr3_aa: ASSLRRTGASNQPQH
j_call: TRBJ1-5
v_call: TRBV7-3

cdr3_aa: ATRYRAENIQY
j_call: TRBJ2-4
v_call: TRBV10-3

cdr3_aa: ASSLNWEGLPFGELF
j_call: TRBJ2-2
v_call: TRBV5-1

cdr3_aa: ASSQDLHEQY
j_call: TRBJ2-7
v_call: TRBV4-1

cdr3_aa: ASSFRIGNTGELF
j_call: TRBJ2-2
v_call: TRBV11-3

cdr3_aa: ASRTVSYEQY
j_call: TRBJ2-7
v_call: TRBV6-1

cdr3_aa: ASRSGGGTEAF
j_call: TRBJ1-1
v_call: TRBV6-5

cdr3_aa: SVEDAGETQY
j_call: TRBJ2-5
v_call: TRBV29-1

cdr3_aa: ASSIGDFSNQPQH
j_call: TRBJ1-5
v_call: TRBV19

cdr3_aa: ASSWTSGSIEQF
j_call: TRBJ2-1
v_call: TRBV7-3

cdr3_aa: ASSLGEKKQF
j_call: TRBJ2-1
v_call: TRBV7-2

cdr3_aa: VGGGAYNEQF
j_call: TRBJ2-1
v_call: TRBV5-5

cdr3_aa: ASSLESPHYEQY
j_call: TRBJ2-7
v_call: TRBV5-1

cdr3_aa: ASSDDSQETQY
j_call: TRBJ2-5
v_call: TRBV10-2

cdr3_aa: ASSEGGGSNEKLF
j_call: TRBJ1-4
v_call: TRBV6-1

cdr3_aa: ASSPRGTSYNEQF
j_call: TRBJ2-1
v_call: TRBV7-6

cdr3_aa: ASSESGQGTDTQY
j_call: TRBJ2-3
v_call: TRBV10-1

cdr3_aa: ASSLSPATDTQY
j_call: TRBJ2-3
v_call: TRBV11-3

cdr3_aa: ASRRTGTDTQY
j_call: TRBJ2-3
v_call: TRBV2